The sequence of this TCR beta chain was determined in a study of vaccination and CD4 T cells after COVID-19. V lost 9 bases to trimming and J lost 1 base; unmatched junction nucleotides: 3. The CDR3 consists of 13 residues. The germline V gene has CDR1 LNHDA and CDR2 SQIVND (reference sequence). Researchers used the Oncomine TCR Beta short-read assay to sequence DNA from cultured CD4+ T cells. Genomic DNA was extracted from cultured CD4+ T cells. TCRdb re-analysed the PCR reads in MiXCR, keeping a single row per CDR3 protein. The data show about 10,000 distinct CDR3 sequences, about 35% seen once. The treatment here: 10-day PBMC culture with coronavirus spike peptide pools or control peptides (ViraFEST assay). An unexposed donor provided the CD4+ T cells, which were collected before the COVID-19 pandemic (2011-2018). Only a few counts were recorded for this clonotype. Its antigen is not identified.

This rearrangement joins TRBV19 to TRBJ1-5, with 7 positions matching TRBD1. Source material: CD4+ T cells from blood, cultured in vitro. The sequence was collected from a human donor in good health. DNA for the CDR3: TGTGCCAGCGACAGGGCCAGCAATCAGCCCCAGCATTTT. The encoded protein is CASDRASNQPQHF. The entire variable domain, with the rest obtained from reference TRBV19 and TRBJ1-5, is as follows: DGGITQSPKYLFRKEGQNVTLSCEQNLNHDAMYWYRQDPGQGLRLIYYSQIVNDFQKGDIAEGYSVSREKKESFPLTVTSAQKNPTAFYLCASDRASNQPQHFGDGTRLSIL.